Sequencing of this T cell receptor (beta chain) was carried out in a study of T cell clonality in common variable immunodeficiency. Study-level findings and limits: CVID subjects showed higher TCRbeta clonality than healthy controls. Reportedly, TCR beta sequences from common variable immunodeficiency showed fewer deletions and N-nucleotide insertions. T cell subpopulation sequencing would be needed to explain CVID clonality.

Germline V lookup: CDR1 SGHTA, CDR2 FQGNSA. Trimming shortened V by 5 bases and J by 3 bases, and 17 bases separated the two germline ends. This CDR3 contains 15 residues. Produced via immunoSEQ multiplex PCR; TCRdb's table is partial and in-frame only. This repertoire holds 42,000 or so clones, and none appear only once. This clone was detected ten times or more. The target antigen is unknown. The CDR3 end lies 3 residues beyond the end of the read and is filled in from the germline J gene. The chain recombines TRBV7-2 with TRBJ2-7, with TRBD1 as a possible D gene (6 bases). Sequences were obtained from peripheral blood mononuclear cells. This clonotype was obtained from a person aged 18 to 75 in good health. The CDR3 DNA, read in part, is TGTGCCAGCAGCCCCGGACAGATACTAGACTACGAG. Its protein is CASSPGQILDYE. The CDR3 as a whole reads CASSPGQILDYEQYF.